These 27 T cell receptor beta chains share one sample of origin, sequenced in a study of OX40 agonist ivuxolimab in advanced cancers. Measured with immunoSEQ multiplex PCR; TCRdb has only the in-frame clones, and not every one. The table records fewer than 85,000 clones, 65% to 90% of them present only once. The specimen was CD4+ or CD8+ T cells sorted from blood, collected in a trial of the OX40 agonist ivuxolimab. These receptor sequences come from an adult with an advanced solid tumor such as melanoma, head and neck, liver or kidney cancer.

The rearrangement uses TRBV30 and TRBJ1-3; D gene ambiguous. This CDR3 is 15 amino acids long. Germline-derived CDR1 and CDR2 are GTSNPN and SVGIG (reference sequence). Trimming removed 0 bases from V and 0 bases from J, with 9 bases in between. For the CDR3, the DNA is TGTGCCTGGAGTGTAAGGGAGAGCTCTGGAAACACCATATATTTT. Translation gives CAWSVRESSGNTIYF.

The chain links TRBV7-8 to TRBJ2-1; 10 bases map to TRBD2. J was trimmed by 7 bases and V by 4 bases; bases with no gene match: 7. CDR3 length equals 15 residues. Germline CDR1 reads SGHVS; CDR2 reads FQNEAQ. CDR3 sequence reads: CASSSLAGAWNEQFF. For the CDR3, the DNA is TGTGCCAGCAGCTCTCTAGCGGGAGCTTGGAATGAGCAGTTCTTC.

The chain links TRBV20-1 to TRBJ2-5; no reliable D call. Trimming stripped 6 bases from V and 5 bases from J, with 10 bases between. Germline-derived CDR1 and CDR2 are DFQATT and SNEGSKA (reference sequence). The CDR3 is 11 residues long. The CDR3 protein is CSALRTETQYF. Here the CDR3 DNA reads TGCAGTGCCCTGCGGACGGAGACCCAGTACTTC.

The J gene is TRBJ2-5, the V gene TRBV29-1; D is possibly TRBD1 or TRBD2 (5 bases each). V lost 8 bases to trimming and J lost 2 bases, with 15 bases between them. Germline V gives CDR1 SQVTM, CDR2 ANQGSEA. This CDR3 is 13 amino acids long. CDR3 residues: CSSWRAGQETQYF. The CDR3 DNA reads TGCAGCTCTTGGCGGGCAGGGCAAGAGACCCAGTACTTC.

The chain uses TRBV6-5 and TRBJ1-4; D is ambiguous. Germline-derived CDR1 and CDR2 are MNHEY and SVGAGI. This CDR3 comprises 13 residues. The V end lost 7 bases, the J end lost 6 bases, and 12 bases lay between the germline ends. CDR3 residues: CASKSTWDEKLFF. As DNA, the CDR3 is TGTGCCAGCAAGAGCACCTGGGATGAAAAACTGTTTTTT.

Notes on this clone: This same CDR3 is encoded by further DNA sequences in the sample. The chain links TRBV18 to TRBJ2-7; no reliable D call. From germline, CDR1 is KGHSH and CDR2 LQKENI. V shed 3 bases and J shed 0 bases, with 3 bases lying between them. The CDR3 length is 12 residues. CDR3 sequence (DNA): TGTGCCAGCTCACCTAGCTCCTACGAGCAGTACTTC. This sequence encodes CASSPSSYEQYF.

The V and J genes are TRBV6-5 and TRBJ2-3; 8 bases map to TRBD1. Losses at the gene ends were 2 bases for V and 5 bases for J; bases not matched to a gene: 3. Germline V lookup: CDR1 MNHEY, CDR2 SVGAGI. CDR3 length: 14 amino acids. DNA of the CDR3: TGTGCCAGCAGTTACGACAGGGGAGGAGATACGCAGTATTTT. It is translated as CASSYDRGGDTQYF.

In its sample, this clone was seen a few times. V gene TRBV4-3 combines with J gene TRBJ2-4; weak D call: TRBD1 (6 bases). Germline assignment: CDR1 LGHNA and CDR2 YSLEER. V lost 2 bases and J lost 0, with 17 bases in between. CDR3 length equals 18 residues. Written as DNA, the CDR3 is TGCGCCAGCAGCCAACGGCCCGGTGGGGGCCTAGCCAAAAACATTCAGTACTTC. This codes for CASSQRPGGGLAKNIQYF.

This clone was seen just once. CDR3 DNA: TGTGCCAGCATAGCGACAGGGCCGTATAGCAATCAGCCCCAGCATTTT. This gives the protein CASIATGPYSNQPQHF. The J gene is TRBJ1-5, the V gene TRBV7-8; TRBD1 aligns across 7 bases. The junction had 9 bases not matched to a gene; V was cut back by 7 bases and J by 0 bases. Germline V gene sequence: CDR1 SGHVS, CDR2 FQNEAQ. The CDR3 runs 16 residues.

The chain joins TRBV19 to TRBJ2-1, with 8 nucleotides matching TRBD2. The germline gives CDR1 LNHDA, CDR2 SQIVND (reference sequence). The J segment lost 4 bases and the V segment lost 1 base, leaving 3 bases of the junction unmatched. There are 15 residues in the CDR3. The CDR3 DNA reads as TGTGCCAGTAGTATAGCAGCGGGAGAATACAATGAGCAGTTCTTC. As protein: CASSIAAGEYNEQFF. The complete variable domain, with remaining parts taken from reference TRBV19 and TRBJ2-1, reads DGGITQSPKYLFRKEGQNVTLSCEQNLNHDAMYWYRQDPGQGLRLIYYSQIVNDFQKGDIAEGYSVSREKKESFPLTVTSAQKNPTAFYLCASSIAAGEYNEQFFGPGTRLTVL.

This chain joins TRBV30 and TRBJ1-5; D is unclear. Germline V gene sequence: CDR1 GTSNPN, CDR2 SVGIG (reference sequence). This CDR3 is built from 13 residues. V dropped 1 base and J dropped 0 bases, with 4 bases sitting between them. The CDR3 DNA sequence: TGTGCCTGGAGTGGGAATAGCAATCAGCCCCAGCATTTT. Translation gives CAWSGNSNQPQHF.

This rearrangement joins TRBV21-1 to TRBJ2-1. TRBV21-1 has pseudogene status. The CDR3 loop spans 13 amino acids. CDR3 protein: CATGLAHSNEQFF. CDR3 DNA sequence: TGTGCCACAGGGCTAGCCCATTCGAATGAGCAGTTCTTC.

CDR3 protein: CAWSVYDPLPYF. For the CDR3, the DNA is TGTGCCTGGAGTGTTTATGACCCTCTCCCGTACTTC. This sequence joins TRBV30 and TRBJ2-7; D unresolved. Trimming removed 0 bases at V and 12 bases at J, with 15 bases between. CDR1 is GTSNPN, CDR2 SVGIG, per germline (reference sequence). The CDR3 runs 12 residues.

The chain combines TRBV11-2 with TRBJ1-1; D unresolved. V was pared by 7 bases and J by 0 bases, with 12 bases between. The CDR3 is 14 residues long. Germline loops: CDR1 SGHAT, CDR2 FQNNGV. Written as DNA, the CDR3 is TGTGCCAGCACCCGAGTGCGGGTGAACACTGAAGCTTTCTTT. It yields the protein CASTRVRVNTEAFF.

This clone was recorded at least ten times. The identical CDR3 is also encoded by other nucleotide sequences in the sample. The genes are TRBV7-9 and TRBJ1-5; D unresolved. Trimming stripped 1 base from V and 0 bases from J, with 7 bases between. Germline loops: CDR1 SEHNR, CDR2 FQNEAQ (reference sequence). The CDR3 is made up of 15 amino acids. CDR3 region: CASSLGGYSNQPQHF. Written as DNA, the CDR3 is TGTGCCAGCAGCTTAGGGGGTTATAGCAATCAGCCCCAGCATTTT.

The chain uses TRBV19 and TRBJ2-7; D not certain. The CDR3 has 12 amino acids. Germline assignment: CDR1 LNHDA and CDR2 SQIVND (reference sequence). V lost 5 bases to trimming and J lost 7 bases, with 12 bases between them. The CDR3 here is CASSLLSGEQYF. CDR3 DNA: TGTGCCAGTAGTCTCCTCTCCGGGGAGCAGTACTTC. The full variable domain, with the rest looked up from reference TRBV19 and TRBJ2-7, is DGGITQSPKYLFRKEGQNVTLSCEQNLNHDAMYWYRQDPGQGLRLIYYSQIVNDFQKGDIAEGYSVSREKKESFPLTVTSAQKNPTAFYLCASSLLSGEQYFGPGTRLTVT.

The chain uses TRBV7-2 and TRBJ2-3; possible D gene TRBD1, 6 bases. Trimming removed 5 bases at V and 2 bases at J, with 11 bases between. This CDR3 comprises 14 residues. Germline V CDR1 and CDR2: SGHTA, FQGNSA. The CDR3 region has the DNA TGTGCCAGCAGCACAGGGCTTACCACAGATACGCAGTATTTT. It translates to CASSTGLTTDTQYF.

This rearrangement joins TRBV7-9 to TRBJ2-7; D gene ambiguous. The CDR3 sequence is 14 residues long. V was clipped by 0 bases and J by 7 bases, with 13 bases between them. Germline assignment: CDR1 SEHNR and CDR2 FQNEAQ (reference sequence). CDR3 in amino acids: CASSLASQRGEQYF. CDR3 coding DNA: TGTGCCAGCAGCTTAGCTAGCCAGCGAGGTGAGCAGTACTTC. The complete variable domain, with remaining parts taken from reference TRBV7-9 and TRBJ2-7, reads DTGVSQNPRHKITKRGQNVTFRCDPISEHNRLYWYRQTLGQGPEFLTYFQNEAQLEKSRLLSDRFSAERPKGSFSTLEIQRTEQGDSAMYLCASSLASQRGEQYFGPGTRLTVT.

This sequence joins TRBV6-5 and TRBJ2-1, with 7 bases identical to TRBD2. Germline V CDR1 and CDR2: MNHEY, SVGAGI. The CDR3 has 15 residues. Unmatched junction bases numbered 12, after V lost 7 bases and J lost 6 bases. The CDR3 is CASTKVGGRVNEQFF. The CDR3 DNA sequence: TGTGCCAGCACAAAGGTTGGCGGGAGAGTCAATGAGCAGTTCTTC.

V and J are TRBV4-3 and TRBJ1-2, with 7 bases lining up with TRBD1. The CDR3 is made up of 15 amino acids. J lost 4 bases, V lost 4 bases, and 9 bases had no gene match. CDR1 LGHNA and CDR2 YSLEER come from the germline V gene. CDR3 protein: CASSRFTGESYGYTF. The CDR3 DNA reads as TGCGCCAGCAGCCGCTTTACAGGGGAGAGCTATGGCTACACCTTC.

The V call is TRBV4-1, the J call TRBJ2-7, with 7 bases identical to TRBD2. This CDR3 contains 13 residues. The junction had 5 bases not matched to a gene; V was cut back by 0 bases and J by 9 bases. Germline V lookup: CDR1 MGHRA, CDR2 YSYEKL. CDR3 DNA sequence: TGCGCCAGCAGCCAAGATCCCAGCGGGACGCAGTACTTC. Translating it yields CASSQDPSGTQYF.

V usage is TRBV23-1 and J usage is TRBJ1-5; 9 positions agree with TRBD1. TRBV23-1 carries the ORF label, with uncertain function. This CDR3 is built from 15 residues. Trimming removed 2 bases from V and 7 bases from J; junction bases left unmatched: 6. The CDR3 protein is CASSQRTGGGQPQHF. CDR3 sequence (DNA): TGCGCCAGCAGTCAACGAACAGGGGGCGGGCAGCCCCAGCATTTT.

The J gene is TRBJ1-2, the V gene TRBV5-1; weak D call: TRBD1 (5 bases). Germline V CDR1 and CDR2: SGHRS, YFSETQ. The CDR3 has 13 amino acids. Trimming took 0 bases from V and 4 from J, leaving 7 bases between them. The CDR3: CASSLGTLYGYTF. The CDR3 DNA sequence: TGCGCCAGCAGCTTGGGGACACTCTATGGCTACACCTTC. Based on the CDR3 plus reference TRBV5-1 and TRBJ1-2, the full variable domain is KAGVTQTPRYLIKTRGQQVTLSCSPISGHRSVSWYQQTPGQGLQFLFEYFSETQRNKGNFPGRFSGRQFSNSRSEMNVSTLELGDSALYLCASSLGTLYGYTFGSGTRLTVV.

J is TRBJ1-6 and V is TRBV10-2; 9 bases agree with TRBD1. The V segment lost 5 bases and the J segment 9 bases; nucleotides outside the gene matches: 5. The CDR3 runs to 14 residues. CDR1 WSHSY and CDR2 SAAADI come from the germline V gene. The CDR3 loop is CASSSTGGRSPLHF. The CDR3 DNA is TGCGCCAGCAGTTCCACAGGGGGCCGTTCACCCCTCCACTTT.

The chain recombines TRBV29-1 with TRBJ1-1, with 8 bases that match TRBD1. V was pared by 6 bases and J by 6 bases, with 3 bases of the junction left unmatched. The CDR3 has 11 residues. Germline CDR1 and CDR2: SQVTM and ANQGSEA. This CDR3 reads CSVGTGPEAFF. The CDR3 coding sequence is TGCAGCGTGGGGACAGGTCCTGAAGCTTTCTTT. The entire variable domain, with the rest obtained from reference TRBV29-1 and TRBJ1-1, is as follows: SAVISQKPSRDICQRGTSLTIQCQVDSQVTMMFWYRQQPGQSLTLIATANQGSEATYESGFVIDKFPISRPNLTFSTLTVSNMSPEDSSIYLCSVGTGPEAFFGQGTRLTVV.

CDR3 sequence: CAWSVRTGWGSEQFF. Here the CDR3 DNA reads TGTGCCTGGAGTGTACGGACGGGGTGGGGGAGTGAGCAGTTCTTC. The chain couples TRBV30 to TRBJ2-1; D tentatively fits TRBD1 or TRBD2 (5 bases each). CDR1 is GTSNPN and CDR2 is SVGIG in the germline V gene (reference sequence). CDR3 size: 15 residues. V lost 0 bases and J lost 9, with 18 bases in between.

The genes are TRBV5-4 and TRBJ1-1; 7 bases fit TRBD1. The CDR3 totals 14 residues. J was trimmed by 5 bases and V by 1 base; bases with no gene match: 5. Germline V gives CDR1 SGHNT, CDR2 YYREEE (reference sequence). CDR3 sequence reads: CASSLIEQGTEAFF. The CDR3 DNA is TGTGCCAGCAGCTTGATTGAACAGGGGACTGAAGCTTTCTTT.